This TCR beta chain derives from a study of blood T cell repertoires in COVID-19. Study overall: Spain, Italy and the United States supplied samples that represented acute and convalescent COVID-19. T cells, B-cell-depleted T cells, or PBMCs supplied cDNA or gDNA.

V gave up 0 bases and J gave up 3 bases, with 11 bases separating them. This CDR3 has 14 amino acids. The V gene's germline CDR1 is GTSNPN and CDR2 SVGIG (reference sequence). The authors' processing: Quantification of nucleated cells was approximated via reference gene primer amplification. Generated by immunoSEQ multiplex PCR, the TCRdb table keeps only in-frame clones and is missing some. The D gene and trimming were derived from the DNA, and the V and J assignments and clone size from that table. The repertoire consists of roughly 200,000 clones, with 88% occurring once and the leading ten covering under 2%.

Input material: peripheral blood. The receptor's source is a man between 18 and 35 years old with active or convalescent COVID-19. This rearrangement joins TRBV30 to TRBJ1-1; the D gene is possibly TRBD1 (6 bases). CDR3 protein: CAWSVATGYTEAFF. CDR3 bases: TGTGCCTGGAGTGTCGCCACAGGGTACACTGAAGCTTTCTTT.